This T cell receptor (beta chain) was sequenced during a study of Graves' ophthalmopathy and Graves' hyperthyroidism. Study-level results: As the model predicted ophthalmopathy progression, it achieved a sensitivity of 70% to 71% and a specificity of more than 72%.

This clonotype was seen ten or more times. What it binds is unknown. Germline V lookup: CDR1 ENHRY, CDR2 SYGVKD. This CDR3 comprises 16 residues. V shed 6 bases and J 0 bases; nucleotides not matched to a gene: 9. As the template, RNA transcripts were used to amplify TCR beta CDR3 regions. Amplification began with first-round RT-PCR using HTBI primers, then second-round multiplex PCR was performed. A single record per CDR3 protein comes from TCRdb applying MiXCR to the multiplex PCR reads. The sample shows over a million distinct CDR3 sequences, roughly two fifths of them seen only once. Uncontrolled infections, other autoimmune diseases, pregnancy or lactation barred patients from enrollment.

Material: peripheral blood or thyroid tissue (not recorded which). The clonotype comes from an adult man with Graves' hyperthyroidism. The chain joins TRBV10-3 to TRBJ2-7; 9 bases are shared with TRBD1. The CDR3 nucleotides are TGTGCCATCAGATCTCCGGGACAGGGACCCTCCTACGAGCAGTACTTC. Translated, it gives CAIRSPGQGPSYEQYF.